Listed here are 27 T cell receptor beta chains from one sample, sequenced in a study of human T cells and chemical hapten exposure. The time point is: patch test 2, 6 weeks after DPC sensitization. Treatment denoted: therapeutic diphenylcyclopropenone sensitization with weekly scalp DPC. TCRdb re-derived calls from the RACE reads in MiXCR, one entry per CDR3 protein. This sample has just over 350,000 distinct CDR3 sequences, with around 6% found just once. Sequencing used whole blood, obtained in connection with sensitization to the hapten diphenylcyclopropenone (DPC). These receptors originate from a woman aged 18-29 years with alopecia areata. Some clones in this sample may be carry-over from other donors' samples.

In its sample, this clonotype was seen many times. This chain uses TRBV6-1 with TRBJ1-4; D remains ambiguous. The V end lost 6 bases, the J end lost 5 bases, and 10 bases lay between the germline ends. The CDR3 consists of 13 residues. Germline V gene sequence: CDR1 MNHNS, CDR2 SASEGT. The CDR3 is CASRWDHNEKLFF. The CDR3 DNA reads TGTGCCAGCAGGTGGGATCACAATGAAAAACTGTTTTTT.

This clonotype was picked up a small number of times. The chain has TRBV5-1 and TRBJ2-1, with 9 bases aligning to TRBD2. The J segment lost 7 bases and the V segment lost 1 base, leaving 6 bases of the junction unmatched. This CDR3 has 15 residues. CDR1 is SGHRS, CDR2 YFSETQ, per germline. The CDR3 sequence: CASSLLAGGWNEQFF. Here the CDR3 DNA reads TGCGCCAGCAGCTTGCTGGCGGGGGGGTGGAATGAGCAGTTCTTC.

This clonotype was observed a handful of times. V is TRBV10-2 and J is TRBJ2-5; D might be TRBD2 (6 bases). This CDR3 spans 13 amino acids. Trimming stripped 6 bases from V and 4 bases from J, with 12 bases between. Germline CDR1 reads WSHSY; CDR2 reads SAAADI. CDR3: CASRRRRGETQYF. The CDR3, as DNA: TGCGCCAGCAGGAGGAGGAGGGGAGAGACCCAGTACTTC.

This clonotype occurred a few times. The V and J genes are TRBV13 and TRBJ1-2; TRBD1 might be the D (5 bases). Germline CDR1 PRHDT, CDR2 FYEKMQ (reference sequence). This CDR3 spans 15 amino acids. V lost 5 bases and J 6 bases, leaving 19 bases between the germline ends. The CDR3 sequence: CASSANQGFTDGYTF. DNA of the CDR3: TGTGCCAGCAGCGCCAACCAGGGCTTTACGGATGGCTACACCTTC.

This clonotype appeared many times. The gene calls are TRBV27 and TRBJ1-2; D not certain. Germline CDR1 and CDR2: MNHEY and SMNVEV (reference sequence). V lost 6 bases, J lost 2 bases, and 13 bases lay in between. The CDR3 is made up of 14 amino acids. CDR3 DNA: TGTGCCAGCAGGGGAACCGGGAGGAACTATGGCTACACCTTC. Encoded protein: CASRGTGRNYGYTF.

The J gene is TRBJ1-3, the V gene TRBV6-6; D gene uncertain. The V gene lost 3 bases and the J gene lost 2 bases, with 11 bases spanning the gap. This CDR3 is 15 amino acids long. Per the germline V gene, CDR1 is MNHNY and CDR2 is SVGAGI (reference sequence). In nucleotides, the CDR3 is TGTGCCAGCAGTTATGACATCTCCCCTGGAAACACCATATATTTT. Translated: CASSYDISPGNTIYF.

This clonotype has a count of ten or more. This sequence joins TRBV6-5 and TRBJ2-3; D gene uncertain. The ends were cut back, 6 bases at V and 1 base at J, with 8 bases in the middle. This CDR3 is built from 13 residues. Germline values: CDR1 MNHEY, CDR2 SVGAGI. CDR3 bases: TGTGCCAGCAGCCCCCGTGGCACAGATACGCAGTATTTT. Translated: CASSPRGTDTQYF.

This clonotype was detected once. This sequence may be a read error, since a much larger clone differs from it by one base. The gene calls are TRBV12-3 or TRBV12-4 and TRBJ2-5; 7 bases are shared with TRBD2. J lost 1 base, V lost 5 bases, and 7 bases had no gene match. This CDR3 region has 15 residues. CDR3 in amino acids: CASSRTGGGQETQYF. The CDR3 nucleotides are TGTGCCAGCAGTCGGACTGGCGGGGGCCAAGAGACCCAGTACTTC.

About this clonotype itself: A much larger clone is a single base away; this may be a read error. The gene calls are TRBV20-1 and TRBJ1-3, with D uncertain. Germline V gives CDR1 DFQATT, CDR2 SNEGSKA (reference sequence). The CDR3 consists of 15 residues. V lost 4 bases and J lost 4, with 17 bases in between. The CDR3 reads CSAMREVLTGNTIYF. The CDR3 nucleotides are TGCAGTGCTATGAGGGAGGTTCTCACAGGAAACACCATATATTTT.

This clonotype has at least ten counts. The rearrangement uses TRBV24-1 and TRBJ1-1; D is ambiguous. This CDR3 has 13 amino acids. The germline V and J ends were trimmed by 4 bases and 1 base, with 6 bases remaining between them. Per the germline V gene, CDR1 is KGHDR and CDR2 is SFDVKD. CDR3 protein: CATSEGGNTEAFF. CDR3 in DNA: TGTGCCACCAGTGAAGGAGGGAACACTGAAGCTTTCTTT.

The chain is built from TRBV5-1 and TRBJ1-2, with 8 bases aligning to TRBD1. The germline V gene has CDR1 SGHRS and CDR2 YFSETQ. Germline trimming cut 4 bases from V and 0 bases from J; bases unmatched to any gene: 5. This CDR3 comprises 15 residues. The DNA for the CDR3 is TGCGCCAGCAGCGATTCAGGGGGCTCTAACTATGGCTACACCTTC. This gives the protein CASSDSGGSNYGYTF.

This sequence joins TRBV6-5 and TRBJ2-7; 8 nucleotides align to TRBD1. The V and J ends lost 6 bases and 0 bases, in that order; junction bases with no gene match: 13. The CDR3 totals 17 residues. CDR1 is MNHEY, CDR2 SVGAGI, per germline. The CDR3 protein is CASSSFTGDRSSYEQYF. As DNA, the CDR3 is TGTGCCAGCAGCTCGTTCACAGGGGACAGGAGCTCCTACGAGCAGTACTTC.

In this sample, this clonotype turned up a few times. V and J are TRBV6-5 and TRBJ2-5; 9 bases are a match to TRBD2. The CDR3 runs to 16 residues. Germline CDR1 reads MNHEY; CDR2 reads SVGAGI. V lost 2 bases, J lost 5 bases, and 9 bases stayed unmatched. The CDR3 here is CASSYMLAGRGETQYF. As DNA, the CDR3 is TGTGCCAGCAGTTACATGCTAGCGGGGCGCGGGGAGACCCAGTACTTC.

This clonotype was recorded a few times. CDR3 amino acids: CASSLWPGQGTYEQYF. Here the CDR3 DNA reads TGTGCCAGCAGCTTATGGCCGGGACAGGGAACCTACGAGCAGTACTTC. The chain is built from TRBV7-9 and TRBJ2-7, with 9 nucleotides matching TRBD1. The CDR3 sequence is 16 residues long. V lost 2 bases, J lost 2 bases, and 7 bases stayed unmatched. The germline V gene has CDR1 SEHNR and CDR2 FQNEAQ (reference sequence).

This clonotype was observed at least ten times. The chain combines TRBV4-2 with TRBJ1-2; 7 nucleotides line up with TRBD1. After removal of 1 base from V and 2 bases from J, the junction contained 7 bases not matched to a gene. CDR3 length equals 16 residues. Germline CDR1 is LGHNA and CDR2 is YNFKEQ. The CDR3 reads CASSQVGLQGNYGYTF. The DNA of the CDR3 is TGTGCCAGCAGCCAAGTAGGGCTACAGGGGAACTATGGCTACACCTTC.

This clonotype was detected ten times or more. The chain links TRBV6-2 or TRBV6-3 to TRBJ1-6; D is ambiguous. With 5 bases removed from V and 9 bases from J, the gap between germline ends came to 14 bases. CDR1 MNHEY and CDR2 SVGEGT come from the germline V gene. The CDR3 spans 14 residues. CDR3: CASSAGFATSPLHF. The CDR3 coding sequence is TGTGCCAGCAGTGCCGGGTTTGCGACTTCACCCCTCCACTTT.

This clonotype was picked up a small number of times. The J gene is TRBJ2-3, the V gene TRBV10-3, with 8 bases fitting TRBD1. The CDR3 covers 13 residues. V shed 11 bases and J 6 bases; nucleotides not matched to a gene: 10. Germline lookup yields CDR1 ENHRY and CDR2 SYGVKD. The CDR3 is CAAKVTGVDTQYF. The CDR3 region has the DNA TGTGCCGCCAAGGTGACAGGGGTTGATACGCAGTATTTT.

Points on this clonotype: Given a much more abundant clone one base away, this may be a read error. J is TRBJ1-1 and V is TRBV9; D is unclear. The V gene lost 4 bases and the J gene lost 1 base, with 14 bases spanning the gap. The CDR3 length is 15 residues. Germline assignment: CDR1 SGDLS and CDR2 YYNGEE. The CDR3, as DNA: TGTGCCAGCAGCCCCAGAGGGTCGCCGAACACTGAAGCTTTCTTT. Its translation: CASSPRGSPNTEAFF.

In this sample, this clonotype turned up many times. The chain couples TRBV12-5 to TRBJ1-6, with 8 bases matching TRBD1. The trim removed 6 bases at V and 8 bases at J, leaving 9 bases unmatched. Germline V gene lookup returns CDR1 LGHNT and CDR2 FRNRAP. This CDR3 has 15 residues. CDR3 amino acids: CASGVGQGSDSPLHF. Written as DNA, the CDR3 is TGTGCTAGTGGCGTCGGACAGGGTAGTGATTCACCCCTCCACTTT.

The chain employs TRBV29-1 and TRBJ1-1; a possible D gene is TRBD1 (6 bases). This CDR3 comprises 14 residues. The ends were cut back, 1 base at V and 5 bases at J, with 14 bases in the middle. Germline V gene lookup returns CDR1 SQVTM and CDR2 ANQGSEA. For the CDR3, the DNA is TGCAGCGTTGAAGTCCGGGCAAGGGGGACTGAAGCTTTCTTT. Protein product: CSVEVRARGTEAFF. The whole variable domain, filled in from reference TRBV29-1 and TRBJ1-1, reads SAVISQKPSRDICQRGTSLTIQCQVDSQVTMMFWYRQQPGQSLTLIATANQGSEATYESGFVIDKFPISRPNLTFSTLTVSNMSPEDSSIYLCSVEVRARGTEAFFGQGTRLTVV.

This clonotype turned up a few times. The rearrangement joins TRBV10-3 to TRBJ2-7; D might be TRBD2 (6 bases). Germline values: CDR1 ENHRY, CDR2 SYGVKD. Trimming shortened V by 0 bases and J by 2 bases, and 8 bases separated the two germline ends. The CDR3 totals 14 residues. The CDR3 sequence is CAISESRTTYEQYF. CDR3 in DNA: TGTGCCATCAGTGAGTCGAGGACTACCTACGAGCAGTACTTC.

This clonotype appeared many times. This chain joins TRBV20-1 and TRBJ1-2, with unresolved D. Trimming cost V 1 base and J 8 bases, with 14 bases left between them. The CDR3 sequence is 13 residues long. CDR1 and CDR2 from the germline V gene are DFQATT and SNEGSKA (reference sequence). CDR3 amino acids: CSARGLGGEGYTF. CDR3 DNA sequence: TGCAGTGCTAGAGGCTTGGGAGGAGAAGGCTACACCTTC.

At least ten counts were recorded for this clonotype. This CDR3 reads CASSLFLQRGASYTQYF. Written as DNA, the CDR3 is TGTGCCAGCTCACTCTTTCTACAGCGGGGGGCGAGTTATACGCAGTATTTT. The chain uses TRBV18 and TRBJ2-3; the match to TRBD2 covers 9 bases. V shed 4 bases and J 7 bases; nucleotides not matched to a gene: 15. Per the germline V gene, CDR1 is KGHSH and CDR2 is LQKENI. CDR3 size: 17 residues.

V is TRBV4-3 and J is TRBJ1-2; no definite D call. This CDR3 has 14 residues. With 0 bases removed from V and 4 bases from J, the gap between germline ends came to 9 bases. From germline, CDR1 is LGHNA and CDR2 YSLEER. Here the CDR3 DNA reads TGCGCCAGCAGCCAAGACCGGCGGGCCTATGGCTACACCTTC. Translated: CASSQDRRAYGYTF.

The chain has TRBV12-3 or TRBV12-4 and TRBJ2-1; D call uncertain. V shed 5 bases and J shed 5 bases, with 7 bases lying between them. The CDR3 is 12 amino acids. The CDR3 nucleotides are TGTGCCAGCAGTGATAGAAACAATGAGCAGTTCTTC. This encodes CASSDRNNEQFF.

The sample holds many counts of this clonotype. The V gene is TRBV2, the J gene TRBJ1-2; D gene ambiguous. Per the germline V gene, CDR1 is SNHLY and CDR2 is FYNNEI. The V and J ends lost 10 bases and 7 bases respectively, with 22 bases between them. The CDR3 has 14 amino acids. The CDR3 DNA sequence: TGTGCCACCTATTCTACCTGGGGTGGTAGTGGCTACACCTTC. Translated, it gives CATYSTWGGSGYTF.

This clonotype was seen ten or more times. The J gene is TRBJ1-6, the V gene TRBV7-3; no definite D call. CDR3 length equals 13 residues. The V end was cut by 5 bases, the J end by 8 bases, with 10 bases between. The germline V gene has CDR1 SGHTA and CDR2 FQGTGA. CDR3 residues: CASSPSSDSPLHF. CDR3 coding DNA: TGTGCCAGCAGCCCTTCCTCCGATTCACCCCTCCACTTT.